Following are 10 T cell receptor beta chains from one sample sequenced in a study of immune characterization of retroperitoneal liposarcoma. Via MiXCR, TCRdb re-called the PCR reads, giving one row per CDR3 protein. The data contain some 9,900 distinct CDR3 sequences, approximately 30% of them singletons. The specimen sequenced was tumor tissue. These receptors were obtained from a male donor with retroperitoneal liposarcoma.

The chain employs TRBV6-5 and TRBJ2-3, with D unclear. This CDR3 has 16 residues. The germline V gene has CDR1 MNHEY and CDR2 SVGAGI. V shed 0 bases and J shed 4 bases, with 14 bases lying between them. The CDR3 bases are TGTGCCAGCAGTTACTCCCCTGCTTCCCCGCCAGATACGCAGTATTTT. Amino acid sequence: CASSYSPASPPDTQYF.

By its share, this clonotype is medium-sized (0.01 to 0.1%). This chain connects TRBV6-1 to TRBJ2-1; D is perhaps TRBD1 or TRBD2 (6 bases each). The germline V gene has CDR1 MNHNS and CDR2 SASEGT. V shed 5 bases and J shed 10 bases, with 24 bases lying between them. The CDR3 runs 16 residues. The CDR3 protein is CASSSRRGEDSYEQFF. The CDR3 nucleotides are TGTGCCAGCAGTTCCCGTAGGGGGGAGGACTCCTACGAGCAGTTCTTC.

The rearrangement uses TRBV24-1 and TRBJ2-6; D may be TRBD1 or TRBD2 (6 bases each). The J call may be faulty, since TRBJ2-1 better matches the DNA end. Germline V gene sequence: CDR1 KGHDR, CDR2 SFDVKD. This CDR3 has 15 residues. The CDR3 DNA reads TGTGCCACTGCCCAGGGGACTCACTCCTACAATGAGCAGTTCTTC. The encoded protein is CATAQGTHSYNEQFF.

V usage is TRBV7-9 and J usage is TRBJ2-1; D is ambiguous. The CDR3 loop spans 13 amino acids. CDR1 SEHNR and CDR2 FQNEAQ come from the germline V gene (reference sequence). The V and J ends lost 6 bases and 0 bases respectively, with 6 bases between them. Here the CDR3 reads CASSTLSYNEQFF. The CDR3 nucleotides read TGTGCCAGCAGTACCCTCTCCTACAATGAGCAGTTCTTC.

This clonotype is medium-sized by share. The V gene is TRBV12-3 or TRBV12-4, the J gene TRBJ2-7, with 8 bases lining up with TRBD1. Trimming took 2 bases from V and 5 from J; bases not matched to a gene: 8. This CDR3 spans 15 amino acids. The DNA of the CDR3 is TGTGCCAGCAGTTTAAGCCAGGGGGCGCGAGACGAGCAGTACTTC. Amino acids: CASSLSQGARDEQYF.

A word on this clonotype: At one end the junction does not follow the germline gene, possibly because of a read error. The rearrangement joins TRBV7-6 to TRBJ2-2; D is ambiguous. This CDR3 is 15 amino acids long. Germline V gene data show CDR1 as SGHVS and CDR2 as FNYEAQ. The CDR3 region has the DNA TGTGCTAGCAGCTTAGCAGGCATAGGCACCGGGGAGCTGTTTTTT. Protein product: CASSLAGIGTGELFF.

Many counts were recorded for this clonotype. The rearrangement uses TRBV6-1 and TRBJ2-5; D ambiguous. Germline V CDR1 and CDR2: MNHNS, SASEGT. Trimming removed 1 base at V and 1 base at J, with 4 bases between. CDR3 length equals 13 residues. CDR3 loop: CASSEGVQETQYF. The CDR3 coding sequence is TGTGCCAGCAGTGAAGGGGTCCAAGAGACCCAGTACTTC.

As to this clonotype: It is likely a read error, because the conserved phenylalanine at the end of the CDR3 is missing. No DNA is shown, since the ends of the CDR3 on it are uncertain; the CDR3 is the one TCRdb lists. The chain carries TRBV6-1 and TRBJ2-6; the table's D gene call, TRBD1, was not cross checked with the DNA. In germline, CDR1 is MNHNS, CDR2 SASEGT. Ends included, the CDR3 has 14 residues. The CDR3 loop is CASSELVSEQYFGA.

The rearrangement joins TRBV6-2 or TRBV6-3 to TRBJ1-5; 7 positions match TRBD1. Germline CDR1 is MNHEY and CDR2 is SVGEGT. The J segment lost 3 bases and the V segment lost 5 bases, leaving 1 base of the junction unmatched. The CDR3 has 13 amino acids. CDR3 sequence (DNA): TGTGCCAGCAGTCAGGGGGTCAATCAGCCCCAGCATTTT. Amino acids: CASSQGVNQPQHF.

V gene TRBV6-8 combines with J gene TRBJ2-2; D ambiguous. Trimming pared 10 bases from V and 4 bases from J, leaving 10 bases between. Germline V lookup: CDR1 MNHGY, CDR2 SAAAGT. The CDR3 runs 12 residues. DNA of the CDR3: TGTGCCACCCGGGTCAGCACCGGGGAGCTGTTTTTT. It translates to CATRVSTGELFF.